This T cell receptor beta chain was sequenced in a study of control samples from healthy donors and cancer patients. The repertoire was sequenced with immunoSEQ multiplex PCR; TCRdb's copy has only in-frame clones and lacks some. The table records 45,000 to 60,000 clones, around 94% of them present only once. The CDR3 covers 14 residues. Trimming took off 2 bases at V and 0 bases at J, with 8 bases between the two ends. Per the germline V gene, CDR1 is MDHEN and CDR2 is SYDVKM. The clonotype originates from a man under 40 in good health. The rearrangement joins TRBV28 to TRBJ2-7; a weak D match, TRBD1 (5 bases). The specimen sequenced was blood. CDR3 sequence: CASSLTGISYEQYF. The CDR3 DNA reads as TGTGCCAGCAGTTTAACAGGTATCTCCTACGAGCAGTACTTC.